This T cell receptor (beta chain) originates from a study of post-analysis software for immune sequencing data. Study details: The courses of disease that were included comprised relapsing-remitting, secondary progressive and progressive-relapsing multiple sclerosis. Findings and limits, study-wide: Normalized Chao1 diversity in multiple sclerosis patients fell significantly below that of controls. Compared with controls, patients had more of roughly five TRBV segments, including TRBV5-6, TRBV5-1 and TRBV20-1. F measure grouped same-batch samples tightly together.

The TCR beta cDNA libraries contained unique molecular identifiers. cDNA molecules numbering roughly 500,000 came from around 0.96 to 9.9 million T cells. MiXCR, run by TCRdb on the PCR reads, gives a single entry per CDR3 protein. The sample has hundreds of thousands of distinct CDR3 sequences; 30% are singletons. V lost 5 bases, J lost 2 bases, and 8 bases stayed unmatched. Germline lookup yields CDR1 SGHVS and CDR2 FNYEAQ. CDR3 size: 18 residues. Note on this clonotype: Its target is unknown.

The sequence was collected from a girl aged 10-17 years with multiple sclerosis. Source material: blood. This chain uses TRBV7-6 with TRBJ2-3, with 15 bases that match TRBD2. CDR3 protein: CASSLGLAGGSNTDTQYF. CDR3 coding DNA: TGTGCCAGCAGCCTCGGACTAGCGGGGGGGTCCAACACAGATACGCAGTATTTT.